This TCR beta chain was sequenced during a study of blood T cell repertoires in COVID-19. This CDR3 spans 13 amino acids. The V gene's germline CDR1 is SGHDN and CDR2 FVKESK. Trimming cost V 1 base and J 0 bases, with 3 bases left between them. Generated by immunoSEQ multiplex PCR, the TCRdb table keeps only in-frame clones and is missing some. The sample yields approximately 220,000 clones, approximately 80% seen once. The rearrangement links TRBV14 to TRBJ1-2; D ambiguous. What was sequenced was PBMCs or T cells enriched from blood (not recorded which). The source of this sequence is a middle-aged woman with acute COVID-19. DNA for the CDR3: TGTGCCAGCAGCCAAGTCACTAACTATGGCTACACCTTC. This sequence encodes CASSQVTNYGYTF.